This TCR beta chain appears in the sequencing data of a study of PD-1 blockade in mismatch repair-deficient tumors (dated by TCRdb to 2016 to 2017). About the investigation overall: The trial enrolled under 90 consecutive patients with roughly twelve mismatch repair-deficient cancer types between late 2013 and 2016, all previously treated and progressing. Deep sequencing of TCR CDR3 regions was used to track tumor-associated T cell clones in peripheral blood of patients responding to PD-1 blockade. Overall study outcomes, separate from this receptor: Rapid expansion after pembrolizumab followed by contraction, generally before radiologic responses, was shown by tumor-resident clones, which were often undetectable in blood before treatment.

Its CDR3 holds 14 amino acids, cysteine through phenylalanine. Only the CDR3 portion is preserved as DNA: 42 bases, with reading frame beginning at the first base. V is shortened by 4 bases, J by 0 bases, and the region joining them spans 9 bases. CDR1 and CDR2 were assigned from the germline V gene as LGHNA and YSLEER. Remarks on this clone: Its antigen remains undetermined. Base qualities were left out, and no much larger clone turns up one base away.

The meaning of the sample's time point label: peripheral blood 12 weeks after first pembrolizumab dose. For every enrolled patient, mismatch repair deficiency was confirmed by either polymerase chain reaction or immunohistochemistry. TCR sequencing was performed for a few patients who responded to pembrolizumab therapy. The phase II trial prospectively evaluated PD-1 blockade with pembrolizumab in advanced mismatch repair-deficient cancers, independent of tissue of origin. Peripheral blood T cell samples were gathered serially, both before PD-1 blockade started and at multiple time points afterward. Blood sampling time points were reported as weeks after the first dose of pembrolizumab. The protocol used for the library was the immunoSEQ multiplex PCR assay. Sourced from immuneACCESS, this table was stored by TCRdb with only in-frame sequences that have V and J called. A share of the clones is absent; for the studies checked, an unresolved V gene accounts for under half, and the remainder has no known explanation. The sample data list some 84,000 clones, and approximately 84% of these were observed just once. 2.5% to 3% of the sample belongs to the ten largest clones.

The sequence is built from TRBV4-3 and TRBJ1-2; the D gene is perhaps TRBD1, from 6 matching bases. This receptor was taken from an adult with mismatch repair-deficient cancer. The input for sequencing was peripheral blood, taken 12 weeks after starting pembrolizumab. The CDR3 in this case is CASSPGAANYGYTF. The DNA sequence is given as TGCGCCAGCAGCCCGGGGGCAGCTAACTATGGCTACACCTTC.